This is a list of T cell receptor beta chains from one sample in a study of cytomegalovirus exposure and HLA in healthy donors. Profiled with immunoSEQ multiplex PCR; TCRdb holds only in-frame clones, not every one. In all, the sample yields roughly 78,000 clones. The specimen was PBMCs. These receptors all come from a boy between 10 and 17 years old in good health and CMV-seronegative. Both conserved end residues are part of each CDR3. D genes are given only for firm matches.

D	J	V	DNA	CDR3
TRBD1	TRBJ2-1	TRBV6-1	TGTGCCAGCCGGGGACAGGACCTTGACAATGAGCAGTTCTTC	CASRGQDLDNEQFF
-	TRBJ1-4	TRBV29-1	TGCAGCGTTGGCGGCCAGGGACACGAAAAACTGTTTTTT	CSVGGQGHEKLFF
-	TRBJ2-3	TRBV2	TGTGCCAGCAGCGACGCGTTCCGGGACAACCGCACAGATACGCAGTATTTT	CASSDAFRDNRTDTQYF
TRBD1	TRBJ2-7	TRBV7-9	TGTGCCAGCAGCTTCCTCGACAGGGGGAGCTCCTACGAGCAGTACTTC	CASSFLDRGSSYEQYF
-	TRBJ1-2	TRBV28	TGTGCCAGCTTAGGACAGACGGATGGCTACACCTTC	CASLGQTDGYTF
-	TRBJ2-1	TRBV29-1	-	CSVADGSRTSGKFF
-	TRBJ2-7	TRBV30	TGTGCCTGGAGTCGACTAGGGGGCGGGGAGCAGTACTTC	CAWSRLGGGEQYF
-	TRBJ1-2	TRBV7-2	TGTGCCAGCAGCTTAGCTCCGGGACCTCGGGACTTGGGCTACACCTTC	CASSLAPGPRDLGYTF
TRBD2	TRBJ2-7	TRBV19	TGTGCCAGTAGTATCATGGCGGGAGTTCTCCACGAGCAGTACTTC	CASSIMAGVLHEQYF
TRBD1	TRBJ1-1	TRBV7-2	TGTGCCAGCAGCCCTCTAATCACAGGGGGCACTGAAGCTTTCTTT	CASSPLITGGTEAFF
TRBD2	TRBJ2-1	TRBV4-3	TGCGCCAGCAGCCGATCGGGACTAGCCAACAATGAGCAGTTCTTC	CASSRSGLANNEQFF